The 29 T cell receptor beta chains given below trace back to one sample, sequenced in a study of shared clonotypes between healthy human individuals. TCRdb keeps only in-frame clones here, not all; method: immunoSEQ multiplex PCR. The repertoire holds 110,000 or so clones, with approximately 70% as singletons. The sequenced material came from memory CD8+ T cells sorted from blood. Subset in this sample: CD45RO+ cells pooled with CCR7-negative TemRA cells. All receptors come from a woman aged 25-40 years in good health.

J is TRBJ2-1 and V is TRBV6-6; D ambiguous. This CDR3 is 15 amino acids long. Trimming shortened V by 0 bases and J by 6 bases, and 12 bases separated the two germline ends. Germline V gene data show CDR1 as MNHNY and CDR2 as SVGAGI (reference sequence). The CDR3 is CASSYSRLPPNEQFF. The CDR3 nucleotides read TGTGCCAGCAGTTACTCTAGGCTTCCTCCCAATGAGCAGTTCTTC.

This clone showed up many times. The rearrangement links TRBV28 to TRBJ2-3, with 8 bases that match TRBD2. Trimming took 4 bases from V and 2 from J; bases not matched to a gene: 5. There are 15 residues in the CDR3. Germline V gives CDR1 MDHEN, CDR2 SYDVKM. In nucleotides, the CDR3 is TGTGCCAGCAGTTCTCTAGCGGGCCACACAGATACGCAGTATTTT. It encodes CASSSLAGHTDTQYF.

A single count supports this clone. This CDR3 is CASSDQGVGEQFF. DNA of the CDR3: TGTGCCAGCAGTGACCAGGGGGTAGGTGAGCAGTTCTTC. The chain joins TRBV6-4 to TRBJ2-1; 7 nucleotides match TRBD1. Germline loops: CDR1 MRHNA, CDR2 SNTAGT. V shed 2 bases and J 9 bases; nucleotides not matched to a gene: 4. This CDR3 has 13 residues.

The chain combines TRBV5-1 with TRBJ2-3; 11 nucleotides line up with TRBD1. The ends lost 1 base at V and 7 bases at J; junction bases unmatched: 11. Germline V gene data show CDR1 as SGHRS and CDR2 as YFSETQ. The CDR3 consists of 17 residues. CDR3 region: CASSLNFGQGALNTQYF. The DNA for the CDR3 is TGCGCCAGCAGCTTGAACTTCGGACAGGGGGCTTTGAATACGCAGTATTTT.

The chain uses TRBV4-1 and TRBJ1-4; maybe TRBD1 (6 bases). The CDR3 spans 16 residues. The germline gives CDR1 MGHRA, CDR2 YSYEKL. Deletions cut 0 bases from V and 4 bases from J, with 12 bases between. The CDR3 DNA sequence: TGCGCCAGCAGCCAAGATAGGGGGGTTGGTAATGAAAAACTGTTTTTT. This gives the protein CASSQDRGVGNEKLFF.

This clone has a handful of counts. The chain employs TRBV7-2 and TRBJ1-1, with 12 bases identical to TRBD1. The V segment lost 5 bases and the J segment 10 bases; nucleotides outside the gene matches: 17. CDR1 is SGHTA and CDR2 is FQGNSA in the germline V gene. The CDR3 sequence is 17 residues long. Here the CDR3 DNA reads TGTGCCAGCAGCAGCCGTGGGACAGGGGGCGTGGGTTGGCGAGCTTTCTTT. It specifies CASSSRGTGGVGWRAFF.

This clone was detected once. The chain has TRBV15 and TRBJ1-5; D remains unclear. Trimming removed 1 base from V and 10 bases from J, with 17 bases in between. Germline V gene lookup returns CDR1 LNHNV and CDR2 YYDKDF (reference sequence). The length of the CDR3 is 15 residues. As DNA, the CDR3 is TGTGCCACCAGCAGAGGGGGTAATGGGGTAGGCCCCCAGCATTTT. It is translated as CATSRGGNGVGPQHF.

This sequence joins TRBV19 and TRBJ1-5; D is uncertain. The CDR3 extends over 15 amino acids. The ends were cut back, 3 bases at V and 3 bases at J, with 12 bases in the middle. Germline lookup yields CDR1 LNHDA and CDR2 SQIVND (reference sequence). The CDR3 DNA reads TGTGCCAGTAGTATTTGGGCGGGAGACAATCAGCCCCAGCATTTT. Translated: CASSIWAGDNQPQHF.

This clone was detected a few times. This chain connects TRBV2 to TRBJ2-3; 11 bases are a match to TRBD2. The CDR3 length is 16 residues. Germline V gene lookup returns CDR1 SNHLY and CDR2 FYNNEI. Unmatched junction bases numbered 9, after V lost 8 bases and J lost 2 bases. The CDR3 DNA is TGTGCCAGCTTCGGACTAGCGGGCCGGCTCACAGATACGCAGTATTTT. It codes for CASFGLAGRLTDTQYF.

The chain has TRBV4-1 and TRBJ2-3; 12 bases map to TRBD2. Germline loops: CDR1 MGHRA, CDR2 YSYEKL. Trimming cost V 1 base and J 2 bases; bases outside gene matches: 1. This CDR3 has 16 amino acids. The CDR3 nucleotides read TGCGCCAGCAGCCAAGGGACTAGCGGGGCCACAGATACGCAGTATTTT. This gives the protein CASSQGTSGATDTQYF.

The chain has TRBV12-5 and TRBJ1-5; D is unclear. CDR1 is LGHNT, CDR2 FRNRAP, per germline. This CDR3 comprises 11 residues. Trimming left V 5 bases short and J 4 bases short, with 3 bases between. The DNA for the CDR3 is TGTGCTAGTGGTGAAAATCAGCCCCAGCATTTT. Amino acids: CASGENQPQHF.

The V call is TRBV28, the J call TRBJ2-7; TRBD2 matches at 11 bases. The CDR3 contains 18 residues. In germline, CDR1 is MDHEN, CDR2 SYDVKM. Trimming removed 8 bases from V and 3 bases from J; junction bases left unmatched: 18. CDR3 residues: CASGRPSGRRIRFYEQYF. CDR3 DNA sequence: TGTGCCAGCGGCCGCCCTAGCGGGAGGAGGATACGGTTCTACGAGCAGTACTTC.

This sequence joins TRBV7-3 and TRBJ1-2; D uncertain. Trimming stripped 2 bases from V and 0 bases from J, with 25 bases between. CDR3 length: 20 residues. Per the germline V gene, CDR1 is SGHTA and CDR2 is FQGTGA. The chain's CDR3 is CASSLGSNSRPLKPNYGYTF. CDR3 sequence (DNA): TGTGCCAGCAGCTTAGGGAGCAATTCCCGGCCACTAAAACCTAACTATGGCTACACCTTC. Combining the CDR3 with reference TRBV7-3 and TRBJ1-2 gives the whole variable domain GAGVSQTPSNKVTEKGKYVELRCDPISGHTALYWYRQSLGQGPEFLIYFQGTGAADDSGLPNDRFFAVRPEGSVSTLKIQRTERGDSAVYLCASSLGSNSRPLKPNYGYTFGSGTRLTVV.

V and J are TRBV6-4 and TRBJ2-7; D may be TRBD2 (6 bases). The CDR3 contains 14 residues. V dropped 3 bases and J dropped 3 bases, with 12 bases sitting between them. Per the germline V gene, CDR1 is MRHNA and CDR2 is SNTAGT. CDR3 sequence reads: CASSEAAEGYEQYF. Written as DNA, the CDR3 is TGTGCCAGCAGTGAAGCTGCGGAGGGCTACGAGCAGTACTTC.

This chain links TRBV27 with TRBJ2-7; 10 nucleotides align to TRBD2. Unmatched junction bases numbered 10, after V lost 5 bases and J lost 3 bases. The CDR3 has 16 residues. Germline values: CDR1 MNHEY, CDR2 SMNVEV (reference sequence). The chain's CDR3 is CASSPATSGNNYEQYF. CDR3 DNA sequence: TGTGCCAGCAGTCCCGCCACTAGCGGGAATAACTACGAGCAGTACTTC.

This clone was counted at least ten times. For the CDR3, the DNA is TGTGCCAGCAGTGAAGAAGGAGGTGGGTACTACGAGCAGTACTTC. Translated: CASSEEGGGYYEQYF. This chain joins TRBV6-1 and TRBJ2-5; D is possibly TRBD2 (5 bases). TRBJ2-7 matches the DNA end more closely, so the J call is doubtful. The CDR3 is 15 residues long. CDR1 is MNHNS, CDR2 SASEGT, per germline.

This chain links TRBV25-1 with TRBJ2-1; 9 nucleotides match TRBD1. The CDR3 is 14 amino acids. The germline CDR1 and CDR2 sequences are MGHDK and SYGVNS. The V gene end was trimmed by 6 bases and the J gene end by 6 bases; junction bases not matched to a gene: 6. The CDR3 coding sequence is TGTGCCAGCAGCCGACAGGGGGTGTTCAATGAGCAGTTCTTC. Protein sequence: CASSRQGVFNEQFF.

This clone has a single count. The CDR3 spells CASSWTSGRWHEQFF. CDR3 nucleotides: TGTGCCAGCAGTTGGACTAGCGGGAGGTGGCATGAGCAGTTCTTC. J is TRBJ2-1 and V is TRBV27; 14 bases fit TRBD2. Germline CDR1 is MNHEY and CDR2 is SMNVEV (reference sequence). J gave up 8 bases and V 4 bases, and 4 bases lay outside the gene matches. The CDR3 spans 15 residues.

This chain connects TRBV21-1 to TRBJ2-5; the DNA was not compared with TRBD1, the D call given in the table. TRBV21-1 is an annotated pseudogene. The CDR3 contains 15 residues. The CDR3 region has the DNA TGTGCCAGCAGCAAATCCGGACAGGTGAAAGAGACCCAGTACTTC. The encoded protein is CASSKSGQVKETQYF.

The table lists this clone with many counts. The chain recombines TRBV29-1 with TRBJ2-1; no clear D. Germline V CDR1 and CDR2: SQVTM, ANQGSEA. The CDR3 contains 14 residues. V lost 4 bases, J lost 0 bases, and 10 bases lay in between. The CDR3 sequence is CSVALPSSYNEQFF. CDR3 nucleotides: TGCAGCGTTGCACTCCCGAGCTCCTACAATGAGCAGTTCTTC.

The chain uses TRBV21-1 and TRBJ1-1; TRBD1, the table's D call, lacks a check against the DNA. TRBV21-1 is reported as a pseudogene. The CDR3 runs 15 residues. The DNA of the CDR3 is TGTGCCAGCAGTACGGGACAGCGAAAGAACACTGAAGCTTTCTTT. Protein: CASSTGQRKNTEAFF.

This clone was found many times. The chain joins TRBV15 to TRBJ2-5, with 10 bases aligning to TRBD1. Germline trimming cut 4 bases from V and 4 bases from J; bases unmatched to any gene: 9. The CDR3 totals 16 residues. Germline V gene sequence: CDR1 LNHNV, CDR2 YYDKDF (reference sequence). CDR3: CATSIDSGTGAETQYF. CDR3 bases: TGTGCCACCAGCATAGATTCCGGGACAGGGGCAGAGACCCAGTACTTC.

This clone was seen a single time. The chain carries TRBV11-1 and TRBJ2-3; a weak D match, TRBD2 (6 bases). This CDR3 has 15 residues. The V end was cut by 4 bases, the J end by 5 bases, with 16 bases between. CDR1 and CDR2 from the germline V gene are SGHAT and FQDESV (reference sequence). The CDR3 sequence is CASSSWGGGRDTQYF. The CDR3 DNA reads TGTGCCAGCAGCTCCTGGGGAGGAGGGAGAGATACGCAGTATTTT. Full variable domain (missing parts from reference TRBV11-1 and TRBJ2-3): EAEVAQSPRYKITEKSQAVAFWCDPISGHATLYWYRQILGQGPELLVQFQDESVVDDSQLPKDRFSAERLKGVDSTLKIQPAELGDSAMYLCASSSWGGGRDTQYFGPGTRLTVL.

The CDR3 nucleotides are TGCGCCAGCAGCTCGAGGACAGGGCTAAACGAAGCTTTCTTT. It yields the protein CASSSRTGLNEAFF. The chain joins TRBV5-1 to TRBJ1-1, with 8 positions matching TRBD1. The CDR3 runs 14 residues. Germline CDR1 SGHRS, CDR2 YFSETQ. V gave up 3 bases and J gave up 8 bases; unmatched junction bases: 9.

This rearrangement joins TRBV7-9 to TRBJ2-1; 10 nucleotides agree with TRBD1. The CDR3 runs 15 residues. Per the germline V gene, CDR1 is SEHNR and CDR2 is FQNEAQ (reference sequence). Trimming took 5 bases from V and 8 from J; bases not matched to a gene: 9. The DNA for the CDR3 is TGTGCCAGCAGCATGGGGACAGGGGAACCGGATGAGCAGTTCTTC. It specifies CASSMGTGEPDEQFF.

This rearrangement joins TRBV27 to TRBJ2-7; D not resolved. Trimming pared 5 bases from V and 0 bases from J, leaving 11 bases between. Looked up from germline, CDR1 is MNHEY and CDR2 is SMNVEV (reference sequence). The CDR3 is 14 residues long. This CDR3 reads CASSIQRFSYEQYF. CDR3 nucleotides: TGTGCCAGCAGTATACAGAGGTTCTCCTACGAGCAGTACTTC.

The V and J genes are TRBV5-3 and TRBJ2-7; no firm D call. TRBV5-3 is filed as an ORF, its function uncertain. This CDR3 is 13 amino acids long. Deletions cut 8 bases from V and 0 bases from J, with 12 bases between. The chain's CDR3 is CASSRQSSYEQYF. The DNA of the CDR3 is TGTGCCAGCAGCCGTCAGAGCTCCTACGAGCAGTACTTC.

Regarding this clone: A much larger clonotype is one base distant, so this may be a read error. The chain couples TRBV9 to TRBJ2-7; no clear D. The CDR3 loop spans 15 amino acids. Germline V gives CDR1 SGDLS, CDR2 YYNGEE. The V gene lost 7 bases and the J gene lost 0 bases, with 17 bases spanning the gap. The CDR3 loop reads CASGEGQTYSYEQYF. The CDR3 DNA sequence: TGTGCCAGCGGCGAAGGGCAGACGTACTCCTACGAGCAGTACTTC.

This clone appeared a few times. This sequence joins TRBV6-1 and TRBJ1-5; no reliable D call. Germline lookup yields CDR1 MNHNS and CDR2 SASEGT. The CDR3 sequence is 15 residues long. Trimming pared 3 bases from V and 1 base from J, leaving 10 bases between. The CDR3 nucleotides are TGTGCCAGCAGTGACAGCCCCACAAGCAATCAGCCCCAGCATTTT. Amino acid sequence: CASSDSPTSNQPQHF.